The 26 T cell receptor beta chains given below trace back to one sample, sequenced in a study of T cell responses to AZD1222 COVID-19 vaccine. Profiled with immunoSEQ multiplex PCR; TCRdb holds only in-frame clones, not every one. The sample shows about 120,000 clones, over 75% of them seen only once. The source material was peripheral blood, sampled on day 0 of AZD1222 vaccination. The receptors stem from an adult in good health.

CDR3: CASSQDRRTGELFF. For the CDR3, the DNA is TGCGCCAGCAGCCAAGATCGCCGCACCGGGGAGCTGTTTTTT. The chain combines TRBV4-3 with TRBJ2-2; D ambiguous. V dropped 0 bases and J dropped 4 bases, with 6 bases sitting between them. The germline gives CDR1 LGHNA, CDR2 YSLEER. The CDR3 sequence is 14 residues long.

This rearrangement joins TRBV2 to TRBJ2-7; the D gene is possibly TRBD2 (6 bases). CDR1 is SNHLY, CDR2 FYNNEI, per germline. CDR3 length equals 13 residues. The V and J ends lost 7 bases and 0 bases respectively, with 10 bases between them. For the CDR3, the DNA is TGTGCCAGCACCGGAGGGACCTCCTACGAGCAGTACTTC. Its translation is CASTGGTSYEQYF.

The chain carries TRBV11-2 and TRBJ2-5; TRBD2 matches at 11 bases. The CDR3 is 16 amino acids. Germline trimming cut 5 bases from V and 5 bases from J; bases unmatched to any gene: 10. Per the germline V gene, CDR1 is SGHAT and CDR2 is FQNNGV. CDR3 sequence: CASSDLTSGGIETQYF. CDR3 in DNA: TGTGCCAGCAGCGACCTAACTAGCGGGGGTATCGAGACCCAGTACTTC.

This clone has a handful of counts. The V gene is TRBV10-3, the J gene TRBJ2-3, with D possibly TRBD2 on 6 matching bases. This CDR3 has 15 residues. Looked up from germline, CDR1 is ENHRY and CDR2 is SYGVKD. V lost 6 bases, J lost 1 base, and 14 bases lay in between. Written as DNA, the CDR3 is TGTGCCATCAGCGGGGGTATTCCCCGCACAGATACGCAGTATTTT. It is translated as CAISGGIPRTDTQYF.

The chain recombines TRBV7-3 with TRBJ2-7; 7 nucleotides agree with TRBD2. This CDR3 has 15 amino acids. V lost 5 bases, J lost 0 bases, and 7 bases stayed unmatched. Germline CDR1 and CDR2: SGHTA and FQGTGA. The CDR3 reads CASSLQWGGSYEQYF. The CDR3 region has the DNA TGTGCCAGCAGCCTCCAATGGGGGGGCTCCTACGAGCAGTACTTC.

V is TRBV4-1 and J is TRBJ2-7; D call uncertain. CDR3 size: 11 residues. V lost 4 bases and J lost 4, with 5 bases in between. CDR1 and CDR2 from the germline V gene are MGHRA and YSYEKL. CDR3 nucleotide sequence: TGCGCCAGCAGCCCAGGATACGAGCAGTACTTC. Its protein product is CASSPGYEQYF.

This clone showed up just once. This chain joins TRBV6-5 and TRBJ2-4; D not certain. The CDR3 runs to 14 residues. The V and J ends lost 5 bases and 2 bases respectively, with 10 bases between them. Germline V CDR1 and CDR2: MNHEY, SVGAGI. CDR3 amino acids: CASSPVVTKNIQYF. The CDR3 DNA follows: TGTGCCAGCAGTCCCGTCGTAACCAAAAACATTCAGTACTTC.

V gene TRBV29-1 combines with J gene TRBJ1-1, with 8 nucleotides matching TRBD1. J was trimmed by 5 bases and V by 3 bases; bases with no gene match: 5. In germline, CDR1 is SQVTM, CDR2 ANQGSEA. This CDR3 region has 13 residues. In DNA, the CDR3 is TGCAGCGTTGACACAGGGGGTGGGACTGAAGCTTTCTTT. Its protein product is CSVDTGGGTEAFF.

This chain uses TRBV6-4 with TRBJ1-1; D is unclear. The CDR3 is 13 amino acids. Germline values: CDR1 MRHNA, CDR2 SNTAGT. Deletions cut 2 bases from V and 3 bases from J, with 7 bases between. The CDR3 region is CASSDRQDTEAFF. The CDR3 DNA is TGTGCCAGCAGTGACAGGCAAGACACTGAAGCTTTCTTT.

V is TRBV10-3 and J is TRBJ1-2; D is uncertain. The V gene lost 3 bases and the J gene lost 0 bases, with 8 bases spanning the gap. Germline values: CDR1 ENHRY, CDR2 SYGVKD. The CDR3 length is 14 residues. This CDR3 is CAISEGQANYGYTF. Written as DNA, the CDR3 is TGTGCCATCAGTGAAGGGCAGGCTAACTATGGCTACACCTTC.

V gene TRBV12-3 or TRBV12-4 combines with J gene TRBJ2-1; D unresolved. This CDR3 region has 10 residues. Between the trimmed V and J ends, which lost 3 bases and 9 bases, there was a span of 3 bases. The CDR3 DNA reads as TGTGCCAGCAGTTTGGGTGAGCAGTTCTTC. Residues: CASSLGEQFF.

The V call is TRBV10-3, the J call TRBJ2-2; D gene unclear. The CDR3 extends over 17 amino acids. CDR1 and CDR2 from the germline V gene are ENHRY and SYGVKD. Deletions cut 2 bases from V and 0 bases from J, with 13 bases between. The CDR3 here is CAISELGQGTNTGELFF. The CDR3 coding sequence is TGTGCCATCAGTGAGCTAGGGCAAGGGACGAACACCGGGGAGCTGTTTTTT.

This clone came up once. This chain connects TRBV19 to TRBJ2-3; D is undetermined. Trimming stripped 9 bases from V and 5 bases from J, with 9 bases between. The CDR3 is 11 amino acids. Per the germline V gene, CDR1 is LNHDA and CDR2 is SQIVND (reference sequence). Here the CDR3 reads CASAIGDTQYF. The DNA of the CDR3 is TGTGCCAGCGCCATCGGAGATACGCAGTATTTT.

This chain connects TRBV20-1 to TRBJ2-3, with unresolved D. The CDR3 totals 13 residues. V lost 3 bases and J 2 bases, leaving 9 bases between the germline ends. The germline V gene encodes CDR1 DFQATT and CDR2 SNEGSKA (reference sequence). CDR3: CSASPGLTDTQYF. In nucleotides, the CDR3 is TGCAGTGCTAGTCCCGGGCTCACAGATACGCAGTATTTT.

CDR3 amino acids: CANEGRPRVTNEKLFF. CDR3 nucleotides: TGTGCCAATGAGGGACGGCCCCGGGTAACTAATGAAAAACTGTTTTTT. The V and J genes are TRBV18 and TRBJ1-4; TRBD1 is a possible D gene (5 bases). Germline V CDR1 and CDR2: KGHSH, LQKENI. CDR3 length: 16 residues. V was clipped by 10 bases and J by 1 base, with 19 bases between them.

The V call is TRBV5-1, the J call TRBJ2-5; D is perhaps TRBD1 (6 bases). The CDR3 has 16 amino acids. V lost 0 bases and J 5 bases, leaving 17 bases between the germline ends. The germline CDR1 and CDR2 sequences are SGHRS and YFSETQ. CDR3 sequence (DNA): TGCGCCAGCAGCTTGGACGATACAGGGTCCGGGGAGACCCAGTACTTC. Residues: CASSLDDTGSGETQYF. Filled out from reference TRBV5-1 and TRBJ2-5, the complete variable domain reads KAGVTQTPRYLIKTRGQQVTLSCSPISGHRSVSWYQQTPGQGLQFLFEYFSETQRNKGNFPGRFSGRQFSNSRSEMNVSTLELGDSALYLCASSLDDTGSGETQYFGPGTRLLVL.

The chain links TRBV9 to TRBJ1-1; D not resolved. Trimming pared 4 bases from V and 3 bases from J, leaving 13 bases between. The CDR3 is made up of 14 amino acids. Per the germline V gene, CDR1 is SGDLS and CDR2 is YYNGEE. The CDR3 DNA follows: TGTGCCAGCAGCCCTGTGGGGAGATACACTGAAGCTTTCTTT. Protein product: CASSPVGRYTEAFF.

This chain joins TRBV27 and TRBJ1-2; D might be TRBD1 (5 bases). The germline V gene has CDR1 MNHEY and CDR2 SMNVEV (reference sequence). Trimming removed 4 bases from V and 2 bases from J, with 11 bases in between. The CDR3 is 14 residues long. The CDR3 region has the DNA TGTGCCAGCAGTTGGGGAGGGGCAAACTATGGCTACACCTTC. Amino acids: CASSWGGANYGYTF.

CDR3 sequence reads: CASSRFDEKLFF. Here the CDR3 DNA reads TGCGCCAGCAGTAGGTTCGATGAAAAACTGTTTTTT. This chain links TRBV4-1 with TRBJ1-4; no firm D call. CDR3 size: 12 residues. Germline V gene data show CDR1 as MGHRA and CDR2 as YSYEKL. The ends were cut back, 6 bases at V and 6 bases at J, with 8 bases in the middle.

This clone occurred a few times. The chain employs TRBV30 and TRBJ1-5; no clear D gene. Germline CDR1 is GTSNPN and CDR2 is SVGIG (reference sequence). The CDR3 has 14 amino acids. V was shortened by 2 bases and J by 1 base, with 9 bases between the two germline ends. This CDR3 is CAWSQGSSNQPQHF. For the CDR3, the DNA is TGTGCCTGGAGTCAAGGCTCGAGCAATCAGCCCCAGCATTTT.

This sequence joins TRBV6-6 and TRBJ2-5, with D possibly being TRBD2 (7 bases). Germline CDR1 reads MNHNY; CDR2 reads SVGAGI (reference sequence). The CDR3 totals 16 residues. V was shortened by 4 bases and J by 5 bases, with 20 bases between the two germline ends. The DNA of the CDR3 is TGTGCCAGCAGTTTGCTCGGCGGGGGCGGAGGGGAGACCCAGTACTTC. Its protein is CASSLLGGGGGETQYF.

The chain joins TRBV6-6 to TRBJ2-7; D gene unclear. Germline loops: CDR1 MNHNY, CDR2 SVGAGI (reference sequence). This CDR3 spans 11 amino acids. V lost 2 bases, J lost 6 bases, and 5 bases lay in between. CDR3 sequence reads: CASSYMGEQYF. The CDR3 DNA reads TGTGCCAGCAGTTACATGGGCGAGCAGTACTTC.

The rearrangement uses TRBV25-1 and TRBJ2-3; D remains ambiguous. Deletions cut 7 bases from V and 5 bases from J, with 13 bases between. Looked up from germline, CDR1 is MGHDK and CDR2 is SYGVNS. The CDR3 is made up of 13 amino acids. CDR3 protein: CASTLPSLDTQYF. The CDR3 DNA is TGTGCCAGCACCCTACCTTCTCTAGATACGCAGTATTTT.

The J gene is TRBJ1-6, the V gene TRBV27; D might be TRBD1 (5 bases). CDR1 and CDR2 (germline): MNHEY, SMNVEV (reference sequence). The CDR3 totals 13 residues. Trimming took off 3 bases at V and 6 bases at J, with 6 bases between the two ends. The CDR3 spells CASSFGGNSPLHF. CDR3 DNA sequence: TGTGCCAGCAGTTTTGGGGGTAATTCACCCCTCCACTTT.

This clone was detected only once. The V call is TRBV27, the J call TRBJ2-3; TRBD1 matches at 11 bases. There are 16 residues in the CDR3. V lost 2 bases to trimming and J lost 4 bases; unmatched junction nucleotides: 5. Per the germline V gene, CDR1 is MNHEY and CDR2 is SMNVEV (reference sequence). The CDR3 loop reads CASSLRTGGFADTQYF. The CDR3 DNA reads as TGTGCCAGCAGTTTACGGACAGGGGGCTTTGCAGATACGCAGTATTTT.

This clone was seen only once. The chain is built from TRBV6-7 and TRBJ2-7, with D tentatively TRBD2 (7 bases). TRBV6-7 is known as an ORF, though its function is uncertain. The CDR3 totals 14 residues. Trimming shortened V by 11 bases and J by 0 bases, and 17 bases separated the two germline ends. CDR3 bases: TGTGCCTCTTGGGGGGGGCGGAGCTCCTACGAGCAGTACTTC. This gives the protein CASWGGRSSYEQYF.